This T cell receptor beta chain originates from a study of cytomegalovirus exposure and HLA in healthy donors. General study results and limits: Later, an analysis showed that TCR beta chains associated with HLA were more clonally expanded than others that were equally common. Across all donors, roughly uniform sequencing depth was an assumption of the presence/absence analyses.

The PCR was carried out with 60 Vbeta primers and 13 Jbeta primers. Profiled with immunoSEQ multiplex PCR; TCRdb holds only in-frame clones, not every one. This sample has approximately 140,000 clones, with around 80% found just once. To note about this clone: The target antigen is unknown.

The specimen was PBMCs. The TCR originated in a young man in good health and CMV-seropositive.

The CDR3 here is CASSYGHRSNQPQHF. CDR3 in DNA: TGTGCCAGCAGCTACGGACACCGAAGCAATCAGCCCCAGCATTTT. The chain combines TRBV5-6 with TRBJ1-5; tentative D call: TRBD1 (5 bases). CDR1 and CDR2 from the germline V gene are SGHDT and YYEEEE. The CDR3 length is 15 residues. Trimming took 3 bases from V and 1 from J, leaving 11 bases between them.